This TCR beta chain comes out of a study of Tregs in tolerant kidney transplant recipients (dated by TCRdb to between 2018 and 2021). Concerning the study at large: TCRbeta sequencing was used in the study to identify donor-specific regulatory T cells before combined kidney and bone marrow transplantation, and the identified cells were then tracked after transplant.

Taken from the germline V gene, the CDR1 and CDR2 loops are SGDLS and YYNGEE. From cysteine to phenylalanine, the CDR3 is 15 amino acids long. The CDR3 DNA has 45 bases and is translated from base 1. V trim: 4 bases; J trim: 2 bases; unmatched bases: 6. The transplants used related donors along with nonmyeloablative bone marrow transplantation, and in the human trials mixed chimerism was transient. Unstimulated Tregs (CD4+CD25+CD127-), CD4+ non-Tregs (CD4+CD25-), CD4 and CD8 cells were FACS-sorted from thawed PBMCs. The patients were a few recipients of combined kidney and bone marrow transplants from the ITN036ST trial, and samples were available only from these trial subjects. Healthy control blood was processed to PBMCs with a Ficoll density gradient and then cryopreserved, whereas patient PBMCs were collected both before and after transplant. Note on this clone: The clone's antigen remains unknown. No base quality values were provided; no much bigger clone lies one nucleotide off.

Genomic DNA was extracted from sorted cells with the QIAGEN DNeasy Blood and Tissue Kit for TCRbeta CDR3 sequencing. High-throughput TCRbeta CDR3 sequencing was carried out commercially through immunoSEQ, with PCR amplification with bias correction and internal controls included. In the paper's pipeline: A unique productive TCRbeta sequence was defined by the CDR3 nucleotide sequence when primers matched, and otherwise by the CDR3 amino acid sequence together with the Vbeta and Jbeta genes. As a correction for sorting error, sequences shared between sorted populations at a frequency ratio of 2:1 or less were discarded, and the remaining shared sequences were assigned to the higher population. A sequence was defined as donor-reactive if the sequence was expanded at least 5-fold in CFSE-low cells compared with unstimulated cells and had a frequency of at least 0.01% in CFSE-low cells. Jensen-Shannon divergence calculated on the top 100 TCRbeta sequences ranked by frequency was used to measure repertoire divergence. For any sample with multiple sequencing runs, sorting error was corrected in each run separately before the runs were pooled. As stored in TCRdb, this immuneACCESS dataset retains in-frame rearrangements with V and J assigned. A fraction of the clones does not appear; measured against another copy, unresolved V genes explain less than half of the discrepancy, and the remainder lacks a known reason. Clonal size and the V and J genes are those of that table, whereas D and trimming came from the DNA. The sample table shows 50,000 to 55,000 clones, and about 90% are seen once. Around 15% of the sample comes from the top ten.

What the research found in general, with its limitations: The study was limited by small patient numbers, and the findings need validation in larger populations and under other immunosuppression protocols. In tolerant patients, donor-specific Tregs expanded more than Tregs overall, which suggests antigen-driven rather than nonspecific expansion. The most biologically relevant and donor-specific TCRbeta repertoire appeared to be identified by expanding Tregs with activated donor B cells. Because the PCR primers were changed over time for some patients, nucleotide-level comparison could not be performed across the samples from those patients. Biological reproducibility was not directly assessed, although technical replication error appeared to be minimal.

The sample here was CD8+ T cells from blood (PBMCs), taken 24 months after the transplant. The source is a human patient who received a combined kidney and bone marrow transplant. After a transplant, some T cells may have been passed on by the graft donor. The V and J genes are TRBV9 and TRBJ2-1; 7 central nucleotides agree with TRBD2. Read as DNA, the sequence is TGTGCCAGCAGCCCGTGGGGGGGGGCCTACAATGAGCAGTTCTTC. It specifies CASSPWGGAYNEQFF.